These T cell receptor beta chains were read from a single sample in a study of identical twins. Each CDR3 protein is one row after TCRdb ran MiXCR on the 5' RACE reads. Altogether hundreds of thousands of distinct CDR3 sequences are present, more than 6.5% being singletons, with the ten largest covering approximately 0.96%. This sample also belongs to another study, concerning yellow fever vaccine responses in identical twins.

Specimen: PBMCs. The receptors come from a woman between 18 and 29 years old in good health. Each CDR3 is given with its conserved first and last residue. A D gene is named only where the DNA matches it firmly. Where a row states a size, it is once, few, many or the class of an expanded clone; other rows omit it.

>TRBD2|TRBJ2-1|-|14|TRBV20-1
CSGEREGSYNEQFF
TGCAGTGGAGAGCGGGAGGGCTCCTACAATGAGCAGTTCTTC
>-|TRBJ1-2|-|13|TRBV12-5
CASGSNRDDGYTF
TGTGCTAGTGGTTCCAACAGGGACGATGGCTACACCTTC
>TRBD1|TRBJ2-7|few|16|TRBV15
CATSMTTGTGVYEQYF
TGTGCCACCAGCATGACTACCGGGACAGGGGTGTACGAGCAGTACTTC
>TRBD1|TRBJ2-2|-|16|TRBV27
CASTGPSTGGAGELFF
TGTGCCAGCACCGGGCCTTCGACAGGGGGCGCCGGGGAGCTGTTTTTT
>-|TRBJ2-2|few|16|TRBV9
CASSPRRPGNTGELFF
TGTGCCAGCAGCCCGCGAAGGCCCGGAAACACCGGGGAGCTGTTTTTT
>-|TRBJ2-7|-|13|TRBV4-3
CASSGNRAYEQYF
TGCGCCAGCAGCGGCAACAGGGCGTACGAGCAGTACTTC
>-|TRBJ1-4|-|16|TRBV4-2
CASSQGGSTDDEKLFF
TGTGCCAGCAGCCAAGGCGGGAGCACGGACGATGAAAAACTGTTTTTT
>TRBD1|TRBJ2-3|-|16|TRBV12-3/TRBV12-4
CASSSVRGREADTQYF
TGTGCCAGCAGTTCAGTCAGGGGGCGTGAAGCAGATACGCAGTATTTT
>TRBD2|TRBJ2-7|few|14|TRBV5-1
CASSRTSGPYEQYF
TGCGCCAGCAGCAGGACTAGCGGCCCCTACGAGCAGTACTTC
>TRBD2|TRBJ2-1|few|19|TRBV10-3
CATLITGTSGSISYNEQFF
TGTGCCACCCTAATAACCGGGACTAGCGGGAGTATCTCCTACAATGAGCAGTTCTTC
>TRBD1|TRBJ2-7|-|17|TRBV20-1
CSAREHLGTGTTYEQYF
TGCAGTGCTAGAGAACATTTAGGGACAGGGACCACCTACGAGCAGTACTTC
>TRBD1|TRBJ1-4|few|14|TRBV6-1
CASSRTGLNEKLFF
TGTGCCAGCAGTCGGACAGGCCTAAATGAAAAACTGTTTTTT
>-|TRBJ2-7|few|14|TRBV7-9
CASSLAGQPDEQYF
TGTGCCAGCAGCTTAGCCGGACAGCCCGACGAGCAGTACTTC
>-|TRBJ2-7|-|14|TRBV5-5
CASSLFAKSDEQYF
TGTGCCAGCAGCTTGTTTGCTAAGAGCGACGAGCAGTACTTC
>TRBD1|TRBJ2-3|-|13|TRBV20-1
CSARTGVWVTQYF
TGCAGTGCAAGGACAGGGGTTTGGGTTACGCAGTATTTT
>-|TRBJ2-1|few|15|TRBV6-2/TRBV6-3
CASSFTPVSYNEQFF
TGTGCCAGCAGTTTCACACCCGTCTCCTACAATGAGCAGTTCTTC
>-|TRBJ2-5|-|15|TRBV4-3
CASSQGNGVKETQYF
TGCGCCAGCAGCCAAGGGAATGGCGTCAAAGAGACCCAGTACTTC
>TRBD1|TRBJ2-5|-|15|TRBV7-2
CASSVGTGNQETQYF
TGTGCCAGCAGCGTCGGGACAGGGAACCAAGAGACCCAGTACTTC
>-|TRBJ2-1|-|17|TRBV2
CAFSFLRPFSSYNEQFF
TGTGCCTTCAGTTTTCTTCGCCCTTTTAGCTCCTACAATGAGCAGTTCTTC
>TRBD2|TRBJ2-7|few|18|TRBV20-1
CSARDEGGREYFRYEQYF
TGCAGTGCTAGAGATGAAGGTGGGCGGGAGTACTTTCGTTACGAGCAGTACTTC
>TRBD1|TRBJ1-5|many|15|TRBV12-3/TRBV12-4
CASSATGFSNQPQHF
TGTGCCAGCAGCGCGACAGGGTTTAGCAATCAGCCCCAGCATTTT
>-|TRBJ1-1|few|14|TRBV7-2
CASSLGRSRTEAFF
TGTGCCAGCAGCTTAGGGAGGTCCCGCACTGAAGCTTTCTTT
>TRBD1|TRBJ1-3|few|14|TRBV25-1
CASSASGQGDTIYF
TGTGCCAGCAGTGCCTCGGGACAGGGGGACACCATATATTTT
>TRBD2|TRBJ2-2|few|16|TRBV6-5
CASSYSLAGLTGELFF
TGTGCCAGCAGTTACTCGCTAGCGGGACTGACCGGGGAGCTGTTTTTT
>-|TRBJ2-2|-|15|TRBV5-5
CASSLIFSGTGELFF
TGTGCCAGCAGCTTAATCTTTTCGGGGACCGGGGAGCTGTTTTTT
>TRBD2|TRBJ2-7|-|15|TRBV4-3
CASSQGSGLLYEQYF
TGCGCCAGCAGCCAAGGTAGCGGGCTACTTTACGAGCAGTACTTC
>-|TRBJ2-1|-|13|TRBV7-6
CASSLVANDEQFF
TGTGCCAGCAGCTTGGTAGCTAACGATGAGCAGTTCTTC
>-|TRBJ2-7|-|15|TRBV6-5
CASSYLSAGTYEQYF
TGTGCCAGCAGTTACTTGTCCGCGGGAACCTACGAGCAGTACTTC
>TRBD2|TRBJ2-5|-|17|TRBV7-9
CASSLEFSGGLQETQYF
TGTGCCAGCAGCTTAGAGTTTAGCGGGGGTTTGCAAGAGACCCAGTACTTC
>-|TRBJ2-7|few|16|TRBV29-1
CSVGSGGTPYSYEQYF
TGCAGCGTTGGGTCAGGAGGGACACCTTACTCCTACGAGCAGTACTTC
>TRBD2|TRBJ2-2|-|14|TRBV10-1
CASSVAGGTGELFF
TGCGCCAGCAGTGTTGCGGGAGGCACCGGGGAGCTGTTTTTT
>-|TRBJ2-6|few|14|TRBV4-3
CASSQDRGANVLTF
TGCGCCAGCAGCCAAGATCGGGGGGCCAACGTCCTGACTTTC
>-|TRBJ2-1|few|13|TRBV6-6
CASSSFEFIEQFF
TGTGCCAGCAGTTCGTTTGAGTTTATTGAGCAGTTCTTC